Sequencing of this TCR beta chain was carried out in a study of blood T cell repertoires in COVID-19. As for the study in general: There were acute and convalescent COVID-19 samples, and they came from the United States, Italy and Spain. The cDNA or gDNA used as material had been derived from T cells, B-cell-depleted T cells, or PBMCs.

This CDR3 has 16 residues. The germline gives CDR1 MGHRA, CDR2 YSYEKL. V was shortened by 0 bases and J by 2 bases, with 14 bases between the two germline ends. Per the original data handling: Amplifying reference gene primers gave estimates of nucleated cell counts. This table comes from immunoSEQ multiplex PCR, and its TCRdb copy is limited to in-frame clones, with some not included. V, J and clone size are taken as reported in that table, and D and trimming were inferred from the DNA itself. This sample has about 320,000 clones; under 90% occur once, and the top ten carry more than 9%. The sequence was collected from a woman in her late teens or twenties who had recovered from COVID-19. Sample: PBMCs or T cells enriched from blood (not recorded which). This sequence joins TRBV4-1 and TRBJ2-7; tentative D call: TRBD1 (5 bases). The CDR3 bases are TGCGCCAGCAGCCAAGATGACCAGGGCTTCACCTACGAGCAGTACTTC. Protein sequence: CASSQDDQGFTYEQYF.